These 14 T cell receptor beta chains were all obtained from the same sample, sequenced in a study of cytomegalovirus exposure and HLA in healthy donors. The PCR employed 60 Vbeta primers together with 13 Jbeta primers. Produced via immunoSEQ multiplex PCR; TCRdb's table is partial and in-frame only. The table has 85,000 to 90,000 clones, approximately 79% seen once. The sample comprised PBMCs. Receptor source: a man younger than 40 in good health and CMV-seronegative.

V gene TRBV18 combines with J gene TRBJ1-2, with TRBD1 matching 9 bases. J lost 4 bases, V lost 2 bases, and 5 bases had no gene match. In germline, CDR1 is KGHSH, CDR2 LQKENI. CDR3 length: 15 residues. DNA of the CDR3: TGTGCCAGCTCACCAACCGGGACAGGGACCTATGGCTACACCTTC. Translation gives CASSPTGTGTYGYTF. Supplemented by reference TRBV18 and TRBJ1-2, the full variable domain reads NAGVMQNPRHLVRRRGQEARLRCSPMKGHSHVYWYRQLPEEGLKFMVYLQKENIIDESGMPKERFSAEFPKEGPSILRIQQVVRGDSAAYFCASSPTGTGTYGYTFGSGTRLTVV.

This clone came up a few times. The chain recombines TRBV25-1 with TRBJ1-3; D perhaps matches TRBD1 (5 bases). Germline CDR1 reads MGHDK; CDR2 reads SYGVNS. V was shortened by 2 bases and J by 4 bases, with 9 bases between the two germline ends. This CDR3 spans 14 amino acids. CDR3 nucleotides: TGTGCCAGCAGTGAAACGGGGGGGGGAAACACCATATATTTT. As protein: CASSETGGGNTIYF.

This clone appeared a few times. J is TRBJ2-7 and V is TRBV4-2, with 9 bases identical to TRBD1. The CDR3 spans 15 residues. Germline trimming cut 2 bases from V and 4 bases from J; bases unmatched to any gene: 6. Germline V gene sequence: CDR1 LGHNA, CDR2 YNFKEQ. The CDR3 loop reads CASSQQGQGGYEQYF. DNA of the CDR3: TGTGCCAGCAGCCAACAGGGACAGGGAGGATACGAGCAGTACTTC.

The V call is TRBV6-5, the J call TRBJ1-1; 9 bases map to TRBD1. The V and J ends lost 0 bases and 0 bases, in that order; junction bases with no gene match: 2. CDR3 length: 16 residues. Germline loops: CDR1 MNHEY, CDR2 SVGAGI. The CDR3 loop is CASSYSGDRVNTEAFF. CDR3 DNA sequence: TGTGCCAGCAGTTACTCTGGGGACAGGGTGAACACTGAAGCTTTCTTT.

This chain joins TRBV30 and TRBJ1-1, with D unresolved. The CDR3 totals 12 residues. Germline V CDR1 and CDR2: GTSNPN, SVGIG (reference sequence). V was trimmed by 2 bases and J by 6 bases, leaving 10 bases between them. CDR3 bases: TGTGCCTGGAGTACGGTTACTGCTGAAGCTTTCTTT. Translation: CAWSTVTAEAFF.

The chain has TRBV5-1 and TRBJ2-5, with a possible D match to TRBD1 (5 bases). The CDR3 has 13 residues. Looked up from germline, CDR1 is SGHRS and CDR2 is YFSETQ. V dropped 4 bases and J dropped 7 bases, with 14 bases sitting between them. Written as DNA, the CDR3 is TGCGCCAGCAGCCGGCAGGGTTCGGGGACCCAGTACTTC. Translation: CASSRQGSGTQYF.

The chain carries TRBV5-4 and TRBJ1-2, with TRBD1 identical over 7 bases. Trimming took 5 bases from V and 4 from J; bases not matched to a gene: 5. Germline CDR1 and CDR2: SGHNT and YYREEE (reference sequence). The CDR3 consists of 13 residues. The CDR3 nucleotides read TGTGCCAGCAGGCGACAGGGAGGCTATGGCTACACCTTC. It is translated as CASRRQGGYGYTF. The full variable domain, its missing parts supplied by reference TRBV5-4 and TRBJ1-2, is ETGVTQSPTHLIKTRGQQVTLRCSSQSGHNTVSWYQQALGQGPQFIFQYYREEENGRGNFPPRFSGLQFPNYSSELNVNALELDDSALYLCASRRQGGYGYTFGSGTRLTVV.

This sequence joins TRBV7-2 and TRBJ1-4; D remains unclear. Germline values: CDR1 SGHTA, CDR2 FQGNSA. This CDR3 has 15 residues. V lost 5 bases and J 5 bases, leaving 15 bases between the germline ends. In DNA form, the CDR3 reads TGTGCCAGCAGCCAAGCGGCCCTGGGGAATGAAAAACTGTTTTTT. It specifies CASSQAALGNEKLFF.

A few counts support this clone. The genes are TRBV6-1 and TRBJ1-2; D unresolved. The germline CDR1 and CDR2 sequences are MNHNS and SASEGT. CDR3 length: 15 amino acids. The V and J ends lost 1 base and 1 base respectively, with 10 bases between them. CDR3 nucleotide sequence: TGTGCCAGCAGTGAAGATATAGCCGTTAACTATGGCTACACCTTC. It translates to CASSEDIAVNYGYTF.

This chain joins TRBV19 and TRBJ1-3; D remains unclear. Germline CDR1 reads LNHDA; CDR2 reads SQIVND (reference sequence). Trimming left V 3 bases short and J 0 bases short, with 18 bases between. The CDR3 totals 18 residues. For the CDR3, the DNA is TGTGCCAGTAGTATGTACCTGTTGAGGGAGAGCTCTGGAAACACCATATATTTT. Translating it yields CASSMYLLRESSGNTIYF.

The chain joins TRBV18 to TRBJ1-2, with D possibly TRBD1 on 6 matching bases. This CDR3 is built from 14 residues. Germline CDR1 and CDR2: KGHSH and LQKENI. Trimming stripped 3 bases from V and 5 bases from J, with 13 bases between. CDR3 DNA sequence: TGTGCCAGCTCACCGATGGACAGCGTTTATGGCTACACCTTC. Its protein product is CASSPMDSVYGYTF.

In this sample, this clone turned up once. The J gene is TRBJ1-1, the V gene TRBV28, with a tentative D call TRBD1 (5 bases). This CDR3 is 11 amino acids long. Between the trimmed V and J ends, which lost 10 bases and 10 bases, there was a span of 16 bases. Germline CDR1 MDHEN, CDR2 SYDVKM. The CDR3 region is CATRAGMVAFF. As DNA, the CDR3 is TGTGCCACCCGGGCAGGGATGGTAGCTTTCTTT.

The V call is TRBV6-6, the J call TRBJ1-5, with 7 bases matching TRBD1. V shed 4 bases, J shed 4 bases, and the junction held 4 bases outside the gene matches. The CDR3 totals 14 residues. From germline, CDR1 is MNHNY and CDR2 SVGAGI (reference sequence). Here the CDR3 DNA reads TGTGCCAGCAGTTCGACAGGGACAAATCAGCCCCAGCATTTT. Translation gives CASSSTGTNQPQHF.

The chain has TRBV5-4 and TRBJ1-3; D call uncertain. Trimming removed 0 bases at V and 2 bases at J, with 12 bases between. The CDR3 totals 16 residues. From germline, CDR1 is SGHNT and CDR2 YYREEE (reference sequence). CDR3 residues: CASSLASSLTGNTIYF. CDR3 DNA sequence: TGTGCCAGCAGCTTGGCCAGTTCGTTAACTGGAAACACCATATATTTT.